In this sample, the clone carrying this T cell receptor beta chain turned up a few times. Its antigen is unknown. Library construction for TCR beta used iRepertoire HTBI primers and Arm-PCR of CDR3 regions. Per the original methods: Samples revealed roughly 62 TRBV and over 12 TRBJ segments. TCRdb itself ran the multiplex PCR reads through MiXCR, one entry per CDR3 protein. These V and J calls originate from TCRdb's pipeline instead of the authors' own analysis. The table includes roughly 380,000 distinct CDR3 sequences, about 14% detected once. The data originate from a study of regulatory T cells in long-lasting Graves disease. Whole-study findings and limits: New patients shared 950 to 1,000 public clonotypes, fewer than the approximately 2,500 shared by persistent patients.

Sample time point: newly diagnosed GD, antithyroid drugs for less than 3 months. Generation of the TCR library employed RNA extracted from PBMCs. Trimming pared 5 bases from V and 5 bases from J, leaving 19 bases between. This CDR3 has 15 amino acids. Germline-derived CDR1 and CDR2 are SGHTA and FQGTGA. This TCR derives from a female donor with Graves disease. The specimen was peripheral blood mononuclear cells (PBMCs), collected at new diagnosis, from a patient treated with antithyroid drugs. The V gene is TRBV7-3, the J gene TRBJ2-7; no reliable D call. This CDR3 is CASSLDPASSHEQYF. CDR3 in DNA: TGTGCCAGCAGCCTGGACCCGGCTAGTTCTCACGAGCAGTACTTC.